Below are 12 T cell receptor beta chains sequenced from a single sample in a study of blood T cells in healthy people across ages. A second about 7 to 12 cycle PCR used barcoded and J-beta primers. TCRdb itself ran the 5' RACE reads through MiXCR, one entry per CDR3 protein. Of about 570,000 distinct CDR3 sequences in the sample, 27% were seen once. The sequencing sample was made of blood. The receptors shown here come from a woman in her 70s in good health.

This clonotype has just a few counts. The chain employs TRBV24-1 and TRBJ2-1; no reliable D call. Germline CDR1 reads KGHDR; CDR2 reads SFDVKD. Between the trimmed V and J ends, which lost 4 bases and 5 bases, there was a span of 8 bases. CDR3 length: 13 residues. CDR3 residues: CATSDPGDNEQFF. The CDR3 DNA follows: TGTGCCACCAGTGACCCCGGAGACAATGAGCAGTTCTTC.

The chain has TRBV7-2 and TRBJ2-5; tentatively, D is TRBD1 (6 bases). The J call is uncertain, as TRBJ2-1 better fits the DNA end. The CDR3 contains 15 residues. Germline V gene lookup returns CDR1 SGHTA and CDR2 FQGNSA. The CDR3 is CASSPTGPGYNEQFF. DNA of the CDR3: TGTGCCAGCAGCCCTACAGGGCCCGGCTACAATGAGCAGTTCTTC.

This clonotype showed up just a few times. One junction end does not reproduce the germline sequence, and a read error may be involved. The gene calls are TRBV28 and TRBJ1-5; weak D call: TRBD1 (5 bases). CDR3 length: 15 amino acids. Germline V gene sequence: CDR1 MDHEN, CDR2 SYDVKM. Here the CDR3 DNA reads TGTGCCAGCAGTTTATTTGGGGGAGGTGGTCAGCCCCAACATTTT. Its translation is CASSLFGGGGQPQHF.

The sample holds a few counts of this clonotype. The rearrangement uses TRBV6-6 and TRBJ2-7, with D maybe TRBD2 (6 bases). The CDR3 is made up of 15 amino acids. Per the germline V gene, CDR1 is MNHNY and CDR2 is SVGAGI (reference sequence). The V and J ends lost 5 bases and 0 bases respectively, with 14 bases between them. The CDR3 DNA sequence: TGTGCCAGCAGTCCGCCGTTCGGGAGCTCCTACGAGCAGTACTTC. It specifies CASSPPFGSSYEQYF.

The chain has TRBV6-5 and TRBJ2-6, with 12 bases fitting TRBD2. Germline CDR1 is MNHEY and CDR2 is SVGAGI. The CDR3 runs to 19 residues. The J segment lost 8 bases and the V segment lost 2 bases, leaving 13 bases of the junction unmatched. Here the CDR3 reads CASSYTHRTSGIRTNVLTF. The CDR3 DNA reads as TGTGCCAGCAGTTACACCCATAGGACTAGCGGGATTAGGACCAACGTCCTGACTTTC.

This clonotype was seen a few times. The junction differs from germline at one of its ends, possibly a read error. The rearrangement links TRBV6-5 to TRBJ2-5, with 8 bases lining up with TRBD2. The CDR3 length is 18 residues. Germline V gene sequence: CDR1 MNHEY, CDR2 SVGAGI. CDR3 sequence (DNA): TGTGCCAGCAGTTATAGGGCCGGGGCGGGGGGAATCCAAGAGACCCAGCACTTC. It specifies CASSYRAGAGGIQETQHF.

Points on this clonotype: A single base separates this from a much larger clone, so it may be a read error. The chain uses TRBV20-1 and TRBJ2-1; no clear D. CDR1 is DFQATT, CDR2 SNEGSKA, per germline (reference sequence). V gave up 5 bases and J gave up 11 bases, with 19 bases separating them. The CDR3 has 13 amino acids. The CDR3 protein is CSAALVSGRKQFF. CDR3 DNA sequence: TGCAGTGCTGCCCTCGTATCGGGCAGAAAGCAGTTCTTC.

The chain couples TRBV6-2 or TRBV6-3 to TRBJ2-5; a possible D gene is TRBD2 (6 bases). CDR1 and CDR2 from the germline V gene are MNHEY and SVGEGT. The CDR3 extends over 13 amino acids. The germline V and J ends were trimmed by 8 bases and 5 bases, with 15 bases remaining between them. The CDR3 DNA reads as TGTGCCAGCGCCCTCTTCCGGGGGGAGACCCAGTACTTC. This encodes CASALFRGETQYF.

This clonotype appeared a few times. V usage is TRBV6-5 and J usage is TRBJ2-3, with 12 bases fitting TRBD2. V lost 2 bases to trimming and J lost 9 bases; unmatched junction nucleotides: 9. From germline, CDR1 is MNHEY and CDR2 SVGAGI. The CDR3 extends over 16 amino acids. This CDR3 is CASSYASGGVRATQYF. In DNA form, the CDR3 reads TGTGCCAGCAGTTACGCTAGCGGGGGGGTACGAGCGACGCAGTATTTT.

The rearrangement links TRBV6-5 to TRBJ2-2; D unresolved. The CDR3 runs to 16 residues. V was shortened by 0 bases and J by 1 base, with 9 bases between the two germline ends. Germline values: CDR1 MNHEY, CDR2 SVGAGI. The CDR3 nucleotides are TGTGCCAGCAGTTACTCGAGTGCAGGGAACACCGGGGAGCTGTTTTTT. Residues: CASSYSSAGNTGELFF.

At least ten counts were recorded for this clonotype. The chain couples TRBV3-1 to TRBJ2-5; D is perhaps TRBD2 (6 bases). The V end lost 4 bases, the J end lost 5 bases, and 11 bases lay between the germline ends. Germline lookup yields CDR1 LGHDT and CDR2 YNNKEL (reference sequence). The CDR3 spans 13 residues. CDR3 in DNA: TGTGCCAGCAGCCTCATAGCGGCGGAGACCCAGTACTTC. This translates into CASSLIAAETQYF.

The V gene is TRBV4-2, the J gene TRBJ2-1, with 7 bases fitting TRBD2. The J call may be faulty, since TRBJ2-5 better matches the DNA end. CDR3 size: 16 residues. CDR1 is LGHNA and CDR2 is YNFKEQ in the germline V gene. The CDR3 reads CASSQDTGTIKSTQYF. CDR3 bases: TGTGCCAGCAGCCAAGATACCGGGACTATCAAATCGACCCAGTACTTC.